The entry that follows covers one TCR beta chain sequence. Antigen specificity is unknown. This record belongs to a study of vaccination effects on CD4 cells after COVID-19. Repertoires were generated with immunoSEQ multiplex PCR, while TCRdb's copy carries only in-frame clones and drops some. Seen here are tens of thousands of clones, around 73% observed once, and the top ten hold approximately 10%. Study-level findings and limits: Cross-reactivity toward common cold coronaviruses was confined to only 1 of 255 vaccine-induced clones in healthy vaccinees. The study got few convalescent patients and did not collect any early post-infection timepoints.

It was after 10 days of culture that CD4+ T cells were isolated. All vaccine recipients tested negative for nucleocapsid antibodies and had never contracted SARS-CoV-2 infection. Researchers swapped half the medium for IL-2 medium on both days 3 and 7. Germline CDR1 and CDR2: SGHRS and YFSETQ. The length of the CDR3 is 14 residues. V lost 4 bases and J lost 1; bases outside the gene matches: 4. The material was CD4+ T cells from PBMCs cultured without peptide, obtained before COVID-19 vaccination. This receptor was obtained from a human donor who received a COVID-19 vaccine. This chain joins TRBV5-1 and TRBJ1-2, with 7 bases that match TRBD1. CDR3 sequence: CASSPTGDNYGYTF. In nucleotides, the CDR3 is TGCGCCAGCAGCCCCACAGGGGATAACTATGGCTACACCTTC.